The source of this T cell receptor (beta chain) is a study of T-cell reconstitution after alpha-beta-depleted transplantation in children. There are a few counts of this clonotype. It was with unique molecular identifiers that the TCRbeta library was prepared. TCRdb processed the PCR reads anew with MiXCR; each CDR3 protein has one entry. The sample comprises 500,000 or so distinct CDR3 sequences, 32% of which are singletons, and about 2.3% rests with the top ten. This CDR3 has 11 amino acids. The V and J ends lost 7 bases and 5 bases respectively, with 8 bases between them. From germline, CDR1 is SGHAT and CDR2 FQNNGV.

This clonotype was sampled from a human donor who donated a stem cell graft to a child with aplastic anemia. Material: PBMCs from the stem cell graft donor, obtained from the stem cell graft. The V gene is TRBV11-2, the J gene TRBJ1-1; D is perhaps TRBD1 (6 bases). CDR3 loop: CASNQGTEAFF. As DNA, the CDR3 is TGTGCCAGCAACCAGGGGACTGAAGCTTTCTTT.